These 3 T cell receptor beta chains were sequenced from one sample in a study of shared clonotypes between healthy human individuals. The assay was immunoSEQ multiplex PCR, and TCRdb's table has in-frame clones only and misses some. Of over a million clones listed, 78% were seen once; the top ten hold 0.4% to 0.55%. Input material: memory CD4+ T cells from PBMCs. Sample subset: CD45RA-negative fraction. The receptor set was obtained from a man aged 18 to 30 in good health. Some clones in this sample may be carry-over from other donors' samples.

The rearrangement joins TRBV6-1 to TRBJ2-7, with D perhaps TRBD2 (5 bases). Germline CDR1 MNHNS, CDR2 SASEGT. The CDR3 totals 13 residues. Trimming took 4 bases from V and 4 from J, leaving 11 bases between them. Here the CDR3 reads CASSVRRVYEQYF. DNA for the CDR3: TGTGCCAGCAGTGTCAGGCGGGTGTACGAGCAGTACTTC.

This clone was counted many times. The rearrangement uses TRBV11-2 and TRBJ2-7; either TRBD1 or TRBD2 may fit D (5 bases each). This CDR3 has 16 amino acids. Per the germline V gene, CDR1 is SGHAT and CDR2 is FQNNGV. Trimming pared 4 bases from V and 3 bases from J, leaving 19 bases between. In DNA form, the CDR3 reads TGTGCCAGCAGCTCCTCTTCCCTCGGGACCCACTACGAGCAGTACTTC. Translating it yields CASSSSSLGTHYEQYF.

This clone has just one count. The rearrangement uses TRBV5-1 and TRBJ2-5; D gene unclear. The J call is in doubt because the DNA end fits TRBJ2-7 better. CDR1 SGHRS and CDR2 YFSETQ come from the germline V gene. The CDR3 covers 13 residues. The CDR3 loop reads CASSLGSTYEQYF. As DNA, the CDR3 is TGCGCCAGCAGCTTGGGTAGCACCTACGAGCAGTACTTC.